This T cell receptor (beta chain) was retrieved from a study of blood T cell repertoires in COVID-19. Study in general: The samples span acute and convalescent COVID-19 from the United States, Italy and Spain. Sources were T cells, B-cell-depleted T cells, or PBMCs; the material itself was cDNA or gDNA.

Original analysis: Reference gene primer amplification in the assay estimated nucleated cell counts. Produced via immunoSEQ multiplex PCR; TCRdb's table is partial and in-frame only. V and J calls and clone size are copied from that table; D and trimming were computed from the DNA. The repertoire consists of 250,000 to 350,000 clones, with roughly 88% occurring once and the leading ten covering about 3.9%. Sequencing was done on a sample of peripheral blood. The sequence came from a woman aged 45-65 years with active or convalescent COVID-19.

The CDR3 nucleotides are TGCGCCAGCAGCTTGGTTGTTCTGAGTGAGCAGTTCTTC. Translation: CASSLVVLSEQFF. This rearrangement joins TRBV5-1 to TRBJ2-1, with unresolved D. The CDR3 length is 13 residues. Germline assignment: CDR1 SGHRS and CDR2 YFSETQ. V lost 0 bases to trimming and J lost 9 bases, with 10 bases between them.